This TCR beta chain derives from a study of blood T cells in healthy people across ages. CDR3 length: 16 residues. Germline V lookup: CDR1 MDHEN, CDR2 SYDVKM. The V end lost 2 bases, the J end lost 0 bases, and 12 bases lay between the germline ends. This clonotype appeared a few times. What it recognizes is unknown. The second PCR ran 7 to 11 cycles with a sample-barcoded 5' primer and J-beta primers. Each TCR beta cDNA got a 12-nucleotide random molecular identifier. TCRdb re-called the 5' RACE reads with MiXCR, one entry per CDR3 protein. The data hold approximately 800,000 distinct CDR3 sequences, with around 50% observed a single time. Study conclusions and caveats: With naive T cell percentage, TCR beta diversity showed a strong correlation. Long-lived and aged donors differed, with more naive CD4+ cells and higher diversity in the long-lived.

The chain carries TRBV28 and TRBJ2-3; weak D call: TRBD1 (5 bases). Source material: blood. The sequence was collected from a man aged 80 or over in good health. DNA for the CDR3: TGTGCCAGCAGTTTAAGCACAGGCAGTAGCACAGATACGCAGTATTTT. Translating gives CASSLSTGSSTDTQYF.